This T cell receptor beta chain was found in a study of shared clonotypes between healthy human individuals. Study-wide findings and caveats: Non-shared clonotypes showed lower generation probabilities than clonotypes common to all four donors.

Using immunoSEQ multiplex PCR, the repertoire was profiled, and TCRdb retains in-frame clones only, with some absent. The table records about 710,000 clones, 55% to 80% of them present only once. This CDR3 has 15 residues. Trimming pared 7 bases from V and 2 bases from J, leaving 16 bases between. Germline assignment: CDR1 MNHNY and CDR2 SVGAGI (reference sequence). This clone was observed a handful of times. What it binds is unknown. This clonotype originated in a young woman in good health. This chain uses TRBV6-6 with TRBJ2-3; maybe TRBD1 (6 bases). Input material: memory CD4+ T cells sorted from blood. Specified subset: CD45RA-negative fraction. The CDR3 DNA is TGTGCCAGCACCGTCAGGGGACGTCCCACAGATACGCAGTATTTT. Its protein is CASTVRGRPTDTQYF.